This T cell receptor (beta chain) was sequenced during a study of brain metastases from non-small cell lung cancer. Whole-study findings and limits: Paired brain metastases and primary tumors largely shared TCR repertoires. In roughly 64% of brain metastases, T-cell clones were expanded compared with matched primary tumors. Brain metastases had lower T-cell infiltration than primary tumors.

There are 16 residues in the CDR3. The junction had 11 bases not matched to a gene; V was cut back by 0 bases and J by 8 bases. Germline CDR1 reads SGHDT; CDR2 reads YYEEEE. Note on this clone: Its antigen remains unidentified.

Here immunoSEQ multiplex PCR was the method, and the copy in TCRdb shows in-frame clones only, minus some. This table holds thousands of clones, approximately 80% found once. The V gene is TRBV5-6, the J gene TRBJ1-2, with 9 bases fitting TRBD1. The TCR comes from a donor at least 40 years old with non-small cell lung cancer. Source material: tissue from a brain metastasis. The CDR3 sequence: CASSLATGTGRGGYTF. The DNA for the CDR3 is TGTGCCAGCAGCTTGGCGACCGGGACAGGGAGGGGAGGCTACACCTTC.